Listed below are T cell receptor beta chains from one sample, sequenced in a study of blood T cell repertoires in COVID-19. Data came from immunoSEQ multiplex PCR; TCRdb stores just in-frame clones and leaves some out. This sample has over 120,000 clones; approximately 88% occur once, and the top ten carry 4.5% to 6%. The sequencing sample was made of peripheral blood. These receptors came from a human donor in a cohort sampled during active COVID-19. The CDR3 runs from the conserved cysteine through the conserved F or W. A D gene is named only where the DNA matches it firmly. Clone sizes are given selectively: once, few, many, or a class where the clone is expanded.

size,J,V,D,CDR3,DNA
-,TRBJ1-5,TRBV2,-,CASSVSVSTQPQHF,TGTGCCAGCAGTGTTTCGGTTTCTACTCAGCCCCAGCATTTT
few,TRBJ1-3,TRBV3-1/TRBV3-2,-,CASSLMTGSGNTIYF,TGTGCCAGCAGCCTGATGACAGGCTCTGGAAACACCATATATTTT
-,TRBJ2-3,TRBV12-3/TRBV12-4,-,CASSLLSDTQYF,TGTGCCAGCAGTTTACTAAGTGATACGCAGTATTTT
-,TRBJ2-5,TRBV9,TRBD1,CASSVRTGALQETQYF,TGTGCCAGCAGCGTCAGGACAGGGGCCCTCCAAGAGACCCAGTACTTC
-,TRBJ2-1,TRBV11-2,TRBD2,CASSLGLANNEQFF,TGTGCCAGCAGCTTAGGACTAGCGAATAATGAGCAGTTCTTC
-,TRBJ2-1,TRBV2,TRBD1,CASRGDRGPYNEQFF,TGTGCCAGCAGGGGGGACAGGGGCCCTTACAATGAGCAGTTCTTC
few,TRBJ1-2,TRBV5-4,TRBD1,CASNDRANYGYTF,TGTGCCAGCAACGACAGGGCGAACTATGGCTACACCTTC
-,TRBJ1-1,TRBV7-8,-,CASTLPDTNTEAFF,TGTGCCAGCACCTTACCGGACACAAACACTGAAGCTTTCTTT
-,TRBJ2-2,TRBV9,TRBD1,CARSQETGVGELFF,TGTGCCAGGAGTCAAGAGACAGGGGTTGGGGAGCTGTTTTTT
-,TRBJ1-1,TRBV5-1,TRBD1,CASSSGAGTGGSTEAFF,TGCGCCAGCAGCTCCGGGGCCGGGACAGGGGGGAGCACTGAAGCTTTCTTT
-,TRBJ2-3,TRBV29-1,-,CSVEDRLSVSADTQYF,TGCAGCGTTGAAGATCGTCTATCGGTTTCGGCAGATACGCAGTATTTT
-,TRBJ1-1,TRBV5-1,-,CASSYALGAGVGHTEAFF,TGCGCCAGCAGCTACGCCCTCGGGGCAGGGGTGGGTCACACTGAAGCTTTCTTT
-,TRBJ2-5,TRBV28,-,CASSLRHVETQYF,TGTGCCAGCAGTTTACGACATGTAGAGACCCAGTACTTC
-,TRBJ2-1,TRBV5-1,-,CASSLWHNNEQFF,TGCGCCAGCAGCTTGTGGCACAACAATGAGCAGTTCTTC
-,TRBJ2-7,TRBV2,-,CASSQDRFYEQYF,TGTGCCAGCAGTCAAGACAGGTTCTACGAGCAGTACTTC
-,TRBJ1-5,TRBV19,-,CASSMRGLSNQPQHF,TGTGCCAGTAGTATGAGAGGGCTTAGCAATCAGCCCCAGCATTTT
-,TRBJ1-2,TRBV21-1,-,CASSKGEGAGVILSNYGYTF,TGTGCCAGCAGCAAAGGTGAGGGGGCGGGTGTTATCCTTTCTAACTATGGCTACACCTTC
-,TRBJ2-1,TRBV28,-,CASSRPGPHYEQFF,TGTGCCAGCAGTCGCCCAGGGCCCCACTATGAGCAGTTCTTC
-,TRBJ1-1,TRBV30,TRBD1,CAWKIKDRLNTEAFF,TGTGCCTGGAAAATTAAGGACAGGTTGAACACTGAAGCTTTCTTT
-,TRBJ1-6,TRBV2,-,CASSGYSYNSPLHF,TGTGCCAGCAGTGGATACAGTTATAATTCACCCCTCCACTTT
once,TRBJ2-2,TRBV24-1,-,CATMGVEASEHTGELFF,TGTGCCACCATGGGTGTGGAGGCTAGCGAACACACCGGGGAGCTGTTTTTT
-,TRBJ1-2,TRBV7-3,TRBD1,CASSPGTGGDYGYTF,TGTGCCAGCAGCCCTGGGACAGGGGGCGACTATGGCTACACCTTC
-,TRBJ1-4,TRBV10-3,TRBD1,CAISELGQAATNEKLFF,TGTGCCATCAGTGAATTGGGACAGGCTGCAACTAATGAAAAACTGTTTTTT
-,TRBJ1-4,TRBV5-4,-,CASSLGAGDNEKLFF,TGTGCCAGCAGCTTGGGGGCAGGGGATAATGAAAAACTGTTTTTT
-,TRBJ1-5,TRBV3-1/TRBV3-2,-,CASSQGVGTPQEPQHF,TGTGCCAGCAGCCAAGGGGTCGGGACTCCCCAAGAGCCCCAGCATTTT
few,TRBJ2-7,TRBV2,-,CASSEHGGAPGLYYEQYF,TGTGCCAGCAGTGAACACGGGGGAGCCCCTGGCTTGTACTACGAGCAGTACTTC
-,TRBJ2-3,TRBV9,TRBD1,CASSARQGPDTQYF,TGTGCCAGCAGCGCGAGACAGGGACCAGATACGCAGTATTTT
once,TRBJ2-3,TRBV5-1,-,CASSGSQGKGDTQYF,TGCGCCAGCAGCGGATCACAGGGAAAGGGGGATACGCAGTATTTT
once,TRBJ2-2,TRBV11-2,-,CASSLASPVRGFNTGELFF,TGTGCCAGCAGCTTAGCGTCCCCGGTCAGGGGCTTTAACACCGGGGAGCTGTTTTTT
-,TRBJ2-2,TRBV28,TRBD1,CASSLGQGAQHRGAVF,TGTGCCAGCAGTTTAGGGCAGGGGGCACAACACCGGGGAGCTGTTTTT